This T cell receptor beta chain was sequenced during a study of blood T cell repertoires in COVID-19. Overall study: Both acute and convalescent COVID-19 samples were obtained from the United States, Italy and Spain.

Per the original data handling: Estimated nucleated cell counts came from reference gene primer amplification. The assay was immunoSEQ multiplex PCR, and TCRdb's table has in-frame clones only and misses some. That table supplies the V and J calls and clone size; D and trimming were determined from the DNA. The table has hundreds of thousands of clones, approximately 86% seen once; the top ten hold about 1.5%. Ages ranged from roughly 18 to 100 years, with residence in around 24 US areas. The germline gives CDR1 MGHDK, CDR2 SYGVNS. CDR3 length: 15 residues. V shed 3 bases and J shed 1 base, with 10 bases lying between them.

The chain combines TRBV25-1 with TRBJ2-4; D gene unclear. The clonotype was recovered from a woman aged 50 to 65 who had recovered from COVID-19. What was sequenced was PBMCs or T cells enriched from blood (not recorded which). The CDR3 region is CASSEPGGAKNIQYF. The CDR3 DNA reads as TGTGCCAGCAGTGAGCCAGGTGGGGCCAAAAACATTCAGTACTTC.